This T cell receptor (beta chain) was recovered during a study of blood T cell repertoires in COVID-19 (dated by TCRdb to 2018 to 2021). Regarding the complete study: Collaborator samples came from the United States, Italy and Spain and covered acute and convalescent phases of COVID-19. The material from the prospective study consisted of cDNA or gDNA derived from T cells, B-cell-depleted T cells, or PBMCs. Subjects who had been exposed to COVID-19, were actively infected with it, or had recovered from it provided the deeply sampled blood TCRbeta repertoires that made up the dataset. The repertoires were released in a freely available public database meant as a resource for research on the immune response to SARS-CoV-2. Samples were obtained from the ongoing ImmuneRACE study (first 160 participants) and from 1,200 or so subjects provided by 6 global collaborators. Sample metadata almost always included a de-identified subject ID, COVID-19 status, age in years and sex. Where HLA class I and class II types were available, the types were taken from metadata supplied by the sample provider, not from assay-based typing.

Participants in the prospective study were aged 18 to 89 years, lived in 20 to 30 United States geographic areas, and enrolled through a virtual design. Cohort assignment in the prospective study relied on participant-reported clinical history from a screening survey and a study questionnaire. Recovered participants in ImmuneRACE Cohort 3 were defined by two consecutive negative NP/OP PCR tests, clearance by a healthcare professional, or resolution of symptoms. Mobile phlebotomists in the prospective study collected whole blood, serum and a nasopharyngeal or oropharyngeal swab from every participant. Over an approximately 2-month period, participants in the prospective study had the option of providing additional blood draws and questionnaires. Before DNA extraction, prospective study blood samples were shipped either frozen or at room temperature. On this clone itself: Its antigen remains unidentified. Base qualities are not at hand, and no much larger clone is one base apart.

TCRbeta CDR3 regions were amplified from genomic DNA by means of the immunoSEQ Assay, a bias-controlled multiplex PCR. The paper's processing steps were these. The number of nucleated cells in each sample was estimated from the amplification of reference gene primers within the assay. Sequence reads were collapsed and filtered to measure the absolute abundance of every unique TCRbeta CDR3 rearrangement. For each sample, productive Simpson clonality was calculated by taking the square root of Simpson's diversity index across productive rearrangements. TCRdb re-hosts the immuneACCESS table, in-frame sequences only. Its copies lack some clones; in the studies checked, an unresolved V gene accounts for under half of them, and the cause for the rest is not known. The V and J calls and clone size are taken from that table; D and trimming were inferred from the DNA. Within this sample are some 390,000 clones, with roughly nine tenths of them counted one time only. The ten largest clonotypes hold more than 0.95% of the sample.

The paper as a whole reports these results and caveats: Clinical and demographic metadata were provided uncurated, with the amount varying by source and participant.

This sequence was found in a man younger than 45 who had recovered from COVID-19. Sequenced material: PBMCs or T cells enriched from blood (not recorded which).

CDR3 reads: CATSDLYTDTQYF. In nucleotides, the sequence is TGTGCCACCAGTGATCTCTATACAGATACGCAGTATTTT. In this chain, TRBV24-1 is recombined with TRBJ2-3, with the D gene not confidently named. Taken from the germline V gene, the CDR1 and CDR2 loops are KGHDR and SFDVKD. Reading from cysteine to phenylalanine, the CDR3 counts 13 amino acids. The DNA shown is the 39-base CDR3, in frame from base 1. V loses 3 bases, J loses 3 bases, and the germline ends lie 6 bases apart.